Following are 7 T cell receptor beta chains from one sample sequenced in a study of CD8+CD57+ T cells in acquired aplastic anemia. Using genomic DNA as the template, TCR beta VDJ and CDR3 profiling was carried out. MiXCR, applied by TCRdb to the reads, yields one record per CDR3 protein. The data show a few hundred thousand distinct CDR3 sequences, with 61% seen just once and 25% to 30% held by the top ten. Sequenced input: sorted CD4+, CD8+, or CD8+CD57+ T cells (not recorded which) from PBMCs. Source of these receptors: a human donor in good health.

Regarding this clonotype: This may arise from a read error, as a much more abundant clone is one base away. The rearrangement links TRBV9 to TRBJ2-2; 8 bases agree with TRBD2. Trimming removed 4 bases from V and 3 bases from J; junction bases left unmatched: 5. This CDR3 is built from 15 residues. Germline CDR1 and CDR2: SGDLS and YYNGEE. Written as DNA, the CDR3 is TGTGCCAGCAGCCCCGGGACTAGGGACACCGGGGAGCTGTTTTTT. It translates to CASSPGTRDTGELFF.

CDR3 sequence reads: CSAGYSYEQYF. The CDR3 coding sequence is TGCAGTGCTGGGTACAGCTACGAGCAGTACTTC. The chain recombines TRBV20-1 with TRBJ2-7, with D unresolved. CDR1 and CDR2 (germline): DFQATT, SNEGSKA (reference sequence). V was shortened by 5 bases and J by 3 bases, with 8 bases between the two germline ends. The CDR3 totals 11 residues.

CDR3 nucleotides: TGTGCCAGCAGCGACCGAGTGGGGGGAGCTTTCTTT. Its translation: CASSDRVGGAFF. The chain recombines TRBV7-8 with TRBJ1-1, with a possible D match to TRBD1 (5 bases). The CDR3 runs 12 residues. Trimming removed 5 bases at V and 10 bases at J, with 14 bases between. Germline V gives CDR1 SGHVS, CDR2 FQNEAQ.

The genes are TRBV5-1 and TRBJ2-5; 7 nucleotides align to TRBD2. The CDR3 has 16 amino acids. V lost 4 bases, J lost 3 bases, and 12 bases stayed unmatched. Germline CDR1 and CDR2: SGHRS and YFSETQ. The CDR3: CASSLYPGGGKETQYF. DNA for the CDR3: TGCGCCAGCAGCCTTTACCCGGGGGGTGGGAAAGAGACCCAGTACTTC.

This clonotype has just one count. The chain uses TRBV9 and TRBJ2-1; TRBD1 matches 7 bases. Per germline, CDR1 SGDLS and CDR2 YYNGEE. V was pared by 0 bases and J by 7 bases, with 10 bases of the junction left unmatched. This CDR3 is built from 16 residues. The CDR3 protein is CASSVDHEGAWNEQFF. The CDR3 DNA reads as TGTGCCAGCAGCGTAGATCACGAGGGGGCATGGAATGAGCAGTTCTTC. Looking up the rest from reference TRBV9 and TRBJ2-1 gives the full variable domain: DSGVTQTPKHLITATGQRVTLRCSPRSGDLSVYWYQQSLDQGLQFLIQYYNGEERAKGNILERFSAQQFPDLHSELNLSSLELGDSALYFCASSVDHEGAWNEQFFGPGTRLTVL.

The J gene is TRBJ1-2, the V gene TRBV25-1, with TRBD1 matching 9 bases. V lost 8 bases and J lost 7; bases outside the gene matches: 11. Germline lookup yields CDR1 MGHDK and CDR2 SYGVNS. This CDR3 spans 14 amino acids. The CDR3 DNA follows: TGTGCCAGCTTCAGACAGGGGGGGATGGGTGGCTACACCTTC. It yields the protein CASFRQGGMGGYTF.

With respect to this clonotype: The junction departs from the called germline gene at one end, perhaps through a read error. V usage is TRBV9 and J usage is TRBJ2-7; TRBD2 agrees at 8 bases. Per germline, CDR1 SGDLS and CDR2 YYNGEE. The CDR3 runs to 13 residues. The CDR3 DNA follows: TGTGCCAGCAGCGGGAGCGGGGGCTACGAGCAGTGCTTC. Translating it yields CASSGSGGYEQCF.